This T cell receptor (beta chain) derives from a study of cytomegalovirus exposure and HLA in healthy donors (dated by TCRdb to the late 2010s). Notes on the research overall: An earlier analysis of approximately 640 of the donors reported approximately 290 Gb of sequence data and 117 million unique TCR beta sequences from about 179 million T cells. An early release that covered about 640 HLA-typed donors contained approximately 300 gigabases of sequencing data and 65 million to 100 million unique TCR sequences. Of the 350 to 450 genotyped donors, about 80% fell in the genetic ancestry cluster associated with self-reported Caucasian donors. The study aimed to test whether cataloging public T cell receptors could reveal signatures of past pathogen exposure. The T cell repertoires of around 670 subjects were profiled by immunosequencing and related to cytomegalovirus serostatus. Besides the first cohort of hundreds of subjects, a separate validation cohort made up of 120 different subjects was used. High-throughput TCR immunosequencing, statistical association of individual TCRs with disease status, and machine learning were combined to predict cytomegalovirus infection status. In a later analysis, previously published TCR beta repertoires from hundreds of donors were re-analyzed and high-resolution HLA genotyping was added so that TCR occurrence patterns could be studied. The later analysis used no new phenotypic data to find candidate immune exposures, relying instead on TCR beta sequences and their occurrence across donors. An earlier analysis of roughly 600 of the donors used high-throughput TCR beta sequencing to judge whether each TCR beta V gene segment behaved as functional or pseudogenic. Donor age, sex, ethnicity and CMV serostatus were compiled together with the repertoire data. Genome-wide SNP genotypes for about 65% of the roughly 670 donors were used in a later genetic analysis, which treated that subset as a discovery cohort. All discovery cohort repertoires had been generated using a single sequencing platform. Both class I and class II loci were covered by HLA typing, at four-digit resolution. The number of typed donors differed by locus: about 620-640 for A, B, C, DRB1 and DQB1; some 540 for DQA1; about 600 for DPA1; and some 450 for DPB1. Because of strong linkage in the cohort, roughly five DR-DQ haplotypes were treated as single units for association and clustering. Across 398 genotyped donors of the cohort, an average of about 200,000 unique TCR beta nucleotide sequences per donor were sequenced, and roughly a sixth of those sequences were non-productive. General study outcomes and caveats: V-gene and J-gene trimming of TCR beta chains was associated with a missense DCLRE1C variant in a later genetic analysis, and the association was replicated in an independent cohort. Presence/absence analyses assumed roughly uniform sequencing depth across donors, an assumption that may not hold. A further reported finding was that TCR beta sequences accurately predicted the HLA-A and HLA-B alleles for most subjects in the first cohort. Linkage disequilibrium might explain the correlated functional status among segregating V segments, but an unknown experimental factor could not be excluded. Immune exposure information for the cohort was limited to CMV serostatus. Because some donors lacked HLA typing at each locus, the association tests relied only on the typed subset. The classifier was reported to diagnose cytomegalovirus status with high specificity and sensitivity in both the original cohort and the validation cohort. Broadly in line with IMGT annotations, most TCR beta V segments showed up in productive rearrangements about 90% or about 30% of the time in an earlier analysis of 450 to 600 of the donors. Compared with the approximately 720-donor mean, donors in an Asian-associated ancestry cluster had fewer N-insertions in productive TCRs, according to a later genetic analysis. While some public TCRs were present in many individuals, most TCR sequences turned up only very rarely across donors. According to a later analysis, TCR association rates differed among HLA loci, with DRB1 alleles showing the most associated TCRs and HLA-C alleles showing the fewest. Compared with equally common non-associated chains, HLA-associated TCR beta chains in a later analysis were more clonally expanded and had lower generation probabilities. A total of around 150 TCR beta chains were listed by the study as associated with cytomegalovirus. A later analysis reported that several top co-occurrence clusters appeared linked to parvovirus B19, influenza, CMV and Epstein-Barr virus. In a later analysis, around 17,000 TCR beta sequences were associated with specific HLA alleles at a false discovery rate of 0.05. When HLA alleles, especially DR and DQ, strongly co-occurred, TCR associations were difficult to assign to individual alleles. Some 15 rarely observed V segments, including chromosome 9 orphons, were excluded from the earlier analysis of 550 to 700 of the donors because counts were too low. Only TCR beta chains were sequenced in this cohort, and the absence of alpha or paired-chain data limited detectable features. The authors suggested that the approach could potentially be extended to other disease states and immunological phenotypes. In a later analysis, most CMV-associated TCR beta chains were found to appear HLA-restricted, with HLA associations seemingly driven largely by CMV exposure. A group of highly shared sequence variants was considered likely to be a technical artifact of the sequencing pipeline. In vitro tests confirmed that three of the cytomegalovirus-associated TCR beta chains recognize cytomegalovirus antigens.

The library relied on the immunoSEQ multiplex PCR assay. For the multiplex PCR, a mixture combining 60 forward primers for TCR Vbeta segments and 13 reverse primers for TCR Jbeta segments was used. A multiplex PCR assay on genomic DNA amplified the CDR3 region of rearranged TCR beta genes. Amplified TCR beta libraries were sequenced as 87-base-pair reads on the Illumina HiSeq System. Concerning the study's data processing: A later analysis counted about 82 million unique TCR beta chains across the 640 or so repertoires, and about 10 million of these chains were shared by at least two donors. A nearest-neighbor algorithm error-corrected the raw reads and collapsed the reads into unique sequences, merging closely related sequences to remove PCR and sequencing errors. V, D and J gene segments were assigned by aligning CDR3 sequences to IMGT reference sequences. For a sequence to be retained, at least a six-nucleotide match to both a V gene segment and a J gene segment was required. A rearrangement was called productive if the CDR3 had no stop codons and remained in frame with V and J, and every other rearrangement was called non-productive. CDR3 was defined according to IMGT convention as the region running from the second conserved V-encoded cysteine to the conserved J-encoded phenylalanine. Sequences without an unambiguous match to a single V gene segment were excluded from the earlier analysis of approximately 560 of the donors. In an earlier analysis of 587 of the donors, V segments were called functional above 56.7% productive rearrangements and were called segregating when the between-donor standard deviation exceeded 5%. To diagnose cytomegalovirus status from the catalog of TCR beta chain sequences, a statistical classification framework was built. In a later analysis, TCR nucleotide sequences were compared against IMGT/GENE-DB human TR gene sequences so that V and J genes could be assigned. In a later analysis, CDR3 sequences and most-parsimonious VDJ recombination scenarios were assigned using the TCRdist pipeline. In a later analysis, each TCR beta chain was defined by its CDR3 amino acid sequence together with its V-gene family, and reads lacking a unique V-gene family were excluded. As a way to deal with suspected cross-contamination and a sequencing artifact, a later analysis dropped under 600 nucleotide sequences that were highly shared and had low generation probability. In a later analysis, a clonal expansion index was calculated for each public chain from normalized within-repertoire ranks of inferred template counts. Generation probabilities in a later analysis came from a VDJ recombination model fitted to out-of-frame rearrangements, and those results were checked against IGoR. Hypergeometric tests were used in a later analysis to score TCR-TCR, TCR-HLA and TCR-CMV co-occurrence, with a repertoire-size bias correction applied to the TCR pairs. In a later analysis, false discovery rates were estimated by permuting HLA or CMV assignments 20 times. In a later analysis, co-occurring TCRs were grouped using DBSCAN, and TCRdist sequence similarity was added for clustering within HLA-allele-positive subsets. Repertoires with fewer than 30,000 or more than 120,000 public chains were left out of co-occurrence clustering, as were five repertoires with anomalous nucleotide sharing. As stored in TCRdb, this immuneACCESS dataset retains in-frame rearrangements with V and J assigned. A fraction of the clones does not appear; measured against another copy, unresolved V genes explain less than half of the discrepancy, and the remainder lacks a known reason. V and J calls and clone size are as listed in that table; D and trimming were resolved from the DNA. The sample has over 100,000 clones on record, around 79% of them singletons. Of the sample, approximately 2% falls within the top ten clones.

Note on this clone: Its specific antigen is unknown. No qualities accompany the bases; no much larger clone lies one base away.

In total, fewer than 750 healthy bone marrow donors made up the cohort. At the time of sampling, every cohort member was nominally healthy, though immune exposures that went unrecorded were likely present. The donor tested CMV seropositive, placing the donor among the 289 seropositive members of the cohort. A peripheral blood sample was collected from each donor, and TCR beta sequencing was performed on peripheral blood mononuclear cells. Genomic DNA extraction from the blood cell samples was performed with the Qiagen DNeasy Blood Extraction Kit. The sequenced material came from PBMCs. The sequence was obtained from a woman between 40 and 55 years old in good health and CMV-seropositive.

The CDR3 protein: CASTGGISPYQPQHF. The DNA sequence reads TGTGCCAGTACAGGGGGTATAAGTCCCTATCAGCCCCAGCATTTT. The rearrangement joined TRBV19 to TRBJ1-5; TRBD1 aligns with 7 central bases. The CDR3 numbers 15 residues from cysteine through phenylalanine. Kept here is only the CDR3 DNA, which spans 45 bases and is read in frame from base 1. Clipping removes 7 bases from V and 5 bases from J, with 11 as the unmatched junction base count. In the germline V gene (reference sequence), CDR1 corresponds to LNHDA and CDR2 to SQIVND.